The entry below gives a single T cell receptor (beta chain) sequence along with its context. The antigen remains undetermined. Investigators sorted PBMCs to obtain both CD4+ and CD8+ T cells. These data are taken from a study of CD8+ T cells in alopecia areata. Study results and limitations: Higher clonality was seen in lesional scalp than in normal scalp, especially in alopecia totalis/universalis. Shared TCR sequences were less clear between patients than in mice, possibly partly from HLA diversity. Scalp repertoires also include resident alphabeta T cells from normal skin.

The V segment lost 0 bases and the J segment 10 bases; nucleotides outside the gene matches: 10. Germline loops: CDR1 LGHNA, CDR2 YNFKEQ. The CDR3 length is 17 residues. Extracted RNA was reverse transcribed, and the resulting cDNA served as sequencing template. Sequencing was performed with immunoSEQ multiplex PCR; in TCRdb, only in-frame clones are kept and a portion is missing. The repertoire consists of 95,000 to 120,000 clones, with 59% occurring once and the leading ten covering less than 25%. Material: CD8+ T cells sorted from blood. The chain links TRBV4-2 to TRBJ1-6; 9 positions match TRBD1. This clonotype was sampled from a human donor in good health. Here the CDR3 DNA reads TGTGCCAGCAGCCAAGAAAGTGGGGGACAGGGTGGATCACCCCTCCACTTT. Amino acids: CASSQESGGQGGSPLHF.